One sample yielded the 18 T cell receptor beta chains listed below, sequenced in a study of cytomegalovirus exposure and HLA in healthy donors. Amplification used 60 Vbeta primers and 13 Jbeta primers. Clones were read by immunoSEQ multiplex PCR, and TCRdb kept only the in-frame ones, dropping some. The sample's table shows roughly 78,000 clones. The specimen sequenced was PBMCs. These receptors were taken from a boy between 10 and 17 years old in good health and CMV-seronegative.

V gene TRBV7-3 combines with J gene TRBJ1-2; 8 positions match TRBD1. This CDR3 is built from 13 residues. The junction had 5 bases not matched to a gene; V was cut back by 5 bases and J by 6 bases. Germline CDR1 reads SGHTA; CDR2 reads FQGTGA. CDR3 nucleotide sequence: TGTGCCAGCAGCGCCGGACAGGGCCATGGCTACACCTTC. This codes for CASSAGQGHGYTF.

The gene calls are TRBV19 and TRBJ1-1, with 11 bases lining up with TRBD1. There are 14 residues in the CDR3. The junction had 3 bases not matched to a gene; V was cut back by 4 bases and J by 5 bases. Germline assignment: CDR1 LNHDA and CDR2 SQIVND (reference sequence). The CDR3 DNA reads TGTGCCAGTAGTAGGACAGGGGGCTCAACTGAAGCTTTCTTT. It specifies CASSRTGGSTEAFF.

The chain is built from TRBV11-2 and TRBJ1-1; D gene unclear. The V end was cut by 4 bases, the J end by 3 bases, with 9 bases between. CDR1 is SGHAT and CDR2 is FQNNGV in the germline V gene. CDR3 length: 13 amino acids. In DNA form, the CDR3 reads TGTGCCAGCAGCTCGGGATTTCACACTGAAGCTTTCTTT. This codes for CASSSGFHTEAFF.

The chain links TRBV6-1 to TRBJ1-6, with 11 bases identical to TRBD1. CDR1 is MNHNS, CDR2 SASEGT, per germline. V lost 0 bases to trimming and J lost 10 bases; unmatched junction nucleotides: 2. The length of the CDR3 is 15 residues. The CDR3 reads CASSEAGTGGSPLHF. The CDR3 nucleotides are TGTGCCAGCAGTGAAGCCGGGACAGGGGGGTCACCCCTCCACTTT.

V usage is TRBV4-1 and J usage is TRBJ2-1; 13 nucleotides line up with TRBD2. This CDR3 is 18 amino acids long. The germline V gene encodes CDR1 MGHRA and CDR2 YSYEKL. V lost 3 bases to trimming and J lost 1 base; unmatched junction nucleotides: 6. The CDR3 sequence: CASSHSGTSGTSYNEQFF. The CDR3 coding sequence is TGCGCCAGCAGCCACTCCGGGACTAGCGGGACATCCTACAATGAGCAGTTCTTC.

This chain links TRBV18 with TRBJ2-1; no reliable D call. The length of the CDR3 is 14 residues. The V end lost 1 base, the J end lost 3 bases, and 7 bases lay between the germline ends. Germline CDR1 and CDR2: KGHSH and LQKENI. CDR3 sequence (DNA): TGTGCCAGCTCACCACTCGTCCGCTACAATGAGCAGTTCTTC. It codes for CASSPLVRYNEQFF.

The CDR3 protein is CASGLAPGGGQGITYEQYF. The DNA of the CDR3 is TGTGCTAGTGGTTTGGCGCCGGGTGGGGGACAGGGGATAACCTACGAGCAGTACTTC. This sequence joins TRBV12-5 and TRBJ2-7; 10 nucleotides agree with TRBD1. The V and J ends lost 1 base and 2 bases, in that order; junction bases with no gene match: 14. Germline V gene lookup returns CDR1 LGHNT and CDR2 FRNRAP. The CDR3 extends over 19 amino acids.

The rearrangement uses TRBV5-4 and TRBJ1-1; tentatively, D is TRBD1 (6 bases). CDR3 length: 16 amino acids. Trimming shortened V by 5 bases and J by 3 bases, and 20 bases separated the two germline ends. In germline, CDR1 is SGHNT, CDR2 YYREEE (reference sequence). Written as DNA, the CDR3 is TGTGCCAGCAGTCGTGAACTCCAGGGGCCGGACACTGAAGCTTTCTTT. Its translation: CASSRELQGPDTEAFF.

This rearrangement joins TRBV30 to TRBJ1-1; TRBD1 matches at 8 bases. CDR1 is GTSNPN and CDR2 is SVGIG in the germline V gene (reference sequence). This CDR3 has 13 amino acids. J lost 4 bases, V lost 3 bases, and 4 bases had no gene match. In DNA form, the CDR3 reads TGTGCCTGGAGCGATACAGGGGGCACTGAAGCTTTCTTT. The encoded protein is CAWSDTGGTEAFF.

J is TRBJ2-1 and V is TRBV7-2, with TRBD2 as a possible D gene (6 bases). In germline, CDR1 is SGHTA, CDR2 FQGNSA. V shed 6 bases and J shed 11 bases, with 14 bases lying between them. The CDR3 consists of 12 residues. As DNA, the CDR3 is TGTGCCAGCAGGCGGGACCCGTGGAAGCAGTTCTTC. It is translated as CASRRDPWKQFF.

The V gene is TRBV7-9, the J gene TRBJ2-7; possibly TRBD1 for D (6 bases). CDR1 SEHNR and CDR2 FQNEAQ come from the germline V gene (reference sequence). The CDR3 loop spans 11 amino acids. The V end lost 6 bases, the J end lost 5 bases, and 8 bases lay between the germline ends. CDR3 loop: CASRQGHEQYF. The CDR3 DNA follows: TGTGCCAGCAGACAGGGCCACGAGCAGTACTTC.

The rearrangement joins TRBV2 to TRBJ2-1; possible D gene TRBD2, 5 bases. CDR3 size: 17 residues. Between the trimmed V and J ends, which lost 0 bases and 6 bases, there was a span of 18 bases. Germline loops: CDR1 SNHLY, CDR2 FYNNEI. The CDR3: CASSEALAKLAGNEQFF. Written as DNA, the CDR3 is TGTGCCAGCAGTGAAGCGCTTGCGAAGTTGGCGGGCAATGAGCAGTTCTTC.

The chain combines TRBV6-6 with TRBJ2-3; 7 bases are shared with TRBD2. Germline CDR1 MNHNY, CDR2 SVGAGI (reference sequence). The length of the CDR3 is 14 residues. Trimming took 11 bases from V and 0 from J; bases not matched to a gene: 8. CDR3 bases: TGTGCCTCAGAAGCGGGGTATAGCACAGATACGCAGTATTTT. Encoded protein: CASEAGYSTDTQYF.

The chain employs TRBV25-1 and TRBJ2-1; 7 positions match TRBD2. CDR3 length: 13 residues. V lost 4 bases and J lost 9; bases outside the gene matches: 6. Germline values: CDR1 MGHDK, CDR2 SYGVNS. The DNA of the CDR3 is TGTGCCAGCAGTGGGGGGAGGGGAGGTGAGCAGTTCTTC. Translation gives CASSGGRGGEQFF.

The chain joins TRBV5-6 to TRBJ2-5, with 8 bases lining up with TRBD2. The trim removed 6 bases at V and 3 bases at J, leaving 10 bases unmatched. The CDR3 loop spans 15 amino acids. The germline CDR1 and CDR2 sequences are SGHDT and YYEEEE. CDR3 residues: CASTRRSGGEETQYF. The DNA of the CDR3 is TGTGCCAGCACCCGGCGGAGCGGGGGAGAAGAGACCCAGTACTTC.

The rearrangement uses TRBV4-2 and TRBJ2-7, with TRBD2 identical over 9 bases. The CDR3 has 18 residues. J was trimmed by 6 bases and V by 0 bases; bases with no gene match: 15. CDR1 and CDR2 from the germline V gene are LGHNA and YNFKEQ. The CDR3 bases are TGTGCCAGCAGCCAAGATCTCCAGGTTAGCGGGAGATCACCCGAGCAGTACTTC. It encodes CASSQDLQVSGRSPEQYF.

The V gene is TRBV14, the J gene TRBJ1-3; D gene ambiguous. Trimming pared 4 bases from V and 0 bases from J, leaving 7 bases between. This CDR3 comprises 14 residues. Per the germline V gene, CDR1 is SGHDN and CDR2 is FVKESK. The chain's CDR3 is CASSPHNSGNTIYF. The CDR3 DNA sequence: TGTGCCAGCAGCCCCCACAACTCTGGAAACACCATATATTTT.

V and J are TRBV4-1 and TRBJ2-3; no reliable D call. In germline, CDR1 is MGHRA, CDR2 YSYEKL. Trimming removed 4 bases at V and 1 base at J, with 6 bases between. The CDR3 totals 13 residues. DNA of the CDR3: TGCGCCAGCAGCCTGTCGGGCACAGATACGCAGTATTTT. Protein: CASSLSGTDTQYF.